A single sample is the source of the 2 T cell receptor beta chains below, sequenced in a study of shared clonotypes between healthy human individuals (dated by TCRdb to about 2020). The library was produced with the immunoSEQ multiplex PCR assay. Not all clones reach the TCRdb copy of this immuneACCESS table, which keeps in-frame sequences only. Checked studies attribute under half of the gap to unresolved V genes and leave the rest unexplained. The sample table shows a few million clones, and around 93% are seen once. The ten largest clones represent around 1.7% of the sample. CD8 naive samples were CD45RO-negative cells positively selected for CCR7, giving a CD45RA+CCR7+ population that excluded TemRA cells. Sequenced input: naive CD8+ T cells from PBMCs. The sample's cell subset or site label is to be understood as: CD45RA+CCR7+. The source is a man between 18 and 35 years old in good health. Some clones in this sample may be carry-over from other donors' samples.

The rearrangement uses TRBV4-2 and TRBJ2-7; D is possibly TRBD2 (6 bases). This CDR3 has 15 residues. Germline V gene sequence: CDR1 LGHNA, CDR2 YNFKEQ. The ends were cut back, 1 base at V and 1 base at J, with 11 bases in the middle. The CDR3 DNA is TGTGCCAGCAGCCAAGTTATAGGAGGGTCCTACGAGCAGTACTTC. The encoded protein is CASSQVIGGSYEQYF.

The gene calls are TRBV13 and TRBJ1-2, with TRBD1 matching over 7 bases. Germline CDR1 reads PRHDT; CDR2 reads FYEKMQ (reference sequence). The CDR3 covers 17 residues. The trim removed 0 bases at V and 6 bases at J, leaving 13 bases unmatched. The DNA of the CDR3 is TGTGCCAGCAGCTTAGGCCCGAGGTCGGCAGGGGGGAATGGCTACACCTTC. Encoded protein: CASSLGPRSAGGNGYTF. Combining the CDR3 with reference TRBV13 and TRBJ1-2 gives the whole variable domain AAGVIQSPRHLIKEKRETATLKCYPIPRHDTVYWYQQGPGQDPQFLISFYEKMQSDKGSIPDRFSAQQFSDYHSELNMSSLELGDSALYFCASSLGPRSAGGNGYTFGSGTRLTVV.